What follows describes a single T cell receptor (beta chain). Study processing details: Scientists estimated how many nucleated cells there were by amplifying reference gene primers. Generated by immunoSEQ multiplex PCR, the TCRdb table keeps only in-frame clones and is missing some. V, J and clone size were drawn from that table, and D and trimming were deduced from the DNA. Seen here are over 65,000 clones, about 81% observed once, and the top ten hold 9% to 9.5%. The record originates from a study of blood T cell repertoires in COVID-19. The overall study: Researchers got acute and convalescent COVID-19 samples from the United States, Italy and Spain.

Specimen: peripheral blood. The TCR sequence derives from a human donor in a cohort sampled during active COVID-19.

CDR3 nucleotides: TGTGCCACCGCCCCGAACACCGGGACTAGCGGAACCCAGTACTTC. This encodes CATAPNTGTSGTQYF. The V gene is TRBV6-4, the J gene TRBJ2-5; TRBD2 matches 11 bases. This CDR3 region has 15 residues. J lost 8 bases, V lost 10 bases, and 15 bases had no gene match. The V gene's germline CDR1 is MRHNA and CDR2 SNTAGT.